A selection of T cell receptor beta chains follows, all from one sample in a study of control samples from healthy donors and cancer patients. Only in-frame clones appear in the TCRdb table, and some are missing; sequencing was by immunoSEQ multiplex PCR. The sample lists about 57,000 clones, 75% to 95% occurring once. The sample taken for sequencing was PBMCs. These receptors originate from a man aged 25 to 40 with colorectal cancer. Both conserved end residues are part of each CDR3. The D gene is left open where the match is weak. Clone size is not always given. Where it is, it says once, few, many or a class for expanded clones.

d_call cdr3_length j_call v_call clone_size cdr3_nt cdr3_aa
TRBD1 16 TRBJ1-1 TRBV5-1 . TGCGCCAGCAGCTGGGACAGTAGGGGCGGGTACACTGAAGCTTTCTTT CASSWDSRGGYTEAFF
. 14 TRBJ1-6 TRBV6-2/TRBV6-3 . TGTGCCAGCAGCCGAGGACAGCCTAATTCACCCCTCCACTTT CASSRGQPNSPLHF
. 15 TRBJ1-5 TRBV5-1 once TGCGCCAGCAGCTTGGGAGCAGGGCGAAATCAGCCCCAGCATTTT CASSLGAGRNQPQHF
. 15 TRBJ1-4 TRBV5-1 . TGCGCCAGCAGCGCAGCACAGGGAGGATGGGAAAAACTGTTTTTT CASSAAQGGWEKLFF
. 16 TRBJ1-3 TRBV18 . TGTGCCAGCTCACCTTACCGAGACCCCTCTGGAAACACCATATATTTT CASSPYRDPSGNTIYF
TRBD1 15 TRBJ1-1 TRBV2 . TGTGCCAGCAGAGAGATCGGACAGGTTAACACTGAAGCTTTCTTT CASREIGQVNTEAFF
TRBD1 15 TRBJ1-3 TRBV11-2 . TGTGCCAGCAGCCTAACAGGGGGCGCTGGAAACACCATATATTTT CASSLTGGAGNTIYF
TRBD1 15 TRBJ1-2 TRBV7-2 . TGTGCCAGCAGCTTACCGGGACAGACATTATATGGCTACACCTTC CASSLPGQTLYGYTF
. 18 TRBJ1-6 TRBV6-2/TRBV6-3 . TGTGCCAGCAGTTACGATGGACAGAGGAGCTCCTATAATTCACCCCTCCACTTT CASSYDGQRSSYNSPLHF
. 12 TRBJ2-1 TRBV7-2 . TGTGCCAGCAGCTTTCCTGGGGATGAGCAGTTCTTC CASSFPGDEQFF
. 16 TRBJ2-3 TRBV7-6 . TGTGCCAGCAGCCTGGGGTCCGTGGTGAGCGCAGATACGCAGTATTTT CASSLGSVVSADTQYF
TRBD1 15 TRBJ1-1 TRBV14 once TGTGCCAGCAGCACCTTAACAGGGGAACGGACTGAAGCTTTCTTT CASSTLTGERTEAFF
TRBD1 14 TRBJ2-7 TRBV19 . TGTGCCAGTAGTCCCCGGGACAGATCCTACGAGCAGTACTTC CASSPRDRSYEQYF
. 13 TRBJ1-1 TRBV18 . TGTGCCAGCTCACCAAGGGGGGATAGTGAAGCTTTCTTT CASSPRGDSEAFF
. 22 TRBJ2-1 TRBV4-3 . TGCGCCAGCAGCCAAGATGTGGGTCGGGGTAACCTAGGGACGGGGATAGGCAATGAGCAGTTCTTC CASSQDVGRGNLGTGIGNEQFF
TRBD1 17 TRBJ2-3 TRBV5-1 once TGCGCCAGCACATCGGTCTGGGACAGAGAAACCACAGATACGCAGTATTTT CASTSVWDRETTDTQYF
. 11 TRBJ2-5 TRBV12-3/TRBV12-4 . TGTGCCAGCAGTTTAGGGGAGACCCAGTACTTC CASSLGETQYF
TRBD1 13 TRBJ2-1 TRBV6-5 . TGTGCCAGCAGTCTAACAGGGGTCGGTGAGCAGTTCTTC CASSLTGVGEQFF
. 12 TRBJ1-2 TRBV6-5 . TGTGCCAGCAGCCTGATAGGGGATGGCTACACCTTC CASSLIGDGYTF
TRBD1 15 TRBJ2-3 TRBV4-1 . TGCGCCAGCAGCTTTACAGGGGTTGGAACAGATACGCAGTATTTT CASSFTGVGTDTQYF
. 15 TRBJ1-4 TRBV6-6 once TGTGCCAGCAGCCCTCCGGGACGGCTCAATGAAAAACTGTTTTTT CASSPPGRLNEKLFF
TRBD1 14 TRBJ2-1 TRBV9 . TGTGCCAGCAGTCTCGGGACAGCTTACAATGAGCAGTTCTTC CASSLGTAYNEQFF
. 14 TRBJ1-2 TRBV6-4 . TGTGCCAACAGACCGGGCCCCTTGGATGGTGGCTACACCTTC CANRPGPLDGGYTF
TRBD1 15 TRBJ1-5 TRBV4-2 few TGTGCCAGCAGCCAAGGGGACAGGAGCAATCAGCCCCAGCATTTT CASSQGDRSNQPQHF
TRBD1 15 TRBJ1-4 TRBV18 . TGTGCCAGCTCACCGAGGACAGGGAAGTTTGAAAAACTGTTTTTT CASSPRTGKFEKLFF
TRBD1 15 TRBJ1-4 TRBV6-5 . TGTGCCAGCAGTTACCTGGACAGGGAGAATGAAAAACTGTTTTTT CASSYLDRENEKLFF
. 12 TRBJ2-2 TRBV6-2/TRBV6-3 . TGTGCCAGCAGTTACGTAGGGGCCCGGCTGTTTTTT CASSYVGARLFF
TRBD1 18 TRBJ2-3 TRBV4-3 . TGCGCCAGCAGCCAAGATATCGGGCAGGGGGCCGGCACAGATACGCAGTATTTT CASSQDIGQGAGTDTQYF
TRBD1 16 TRBJ2-3 TRBV6-1 . TGTGCCAGCAGTCAAGACAGGGGCGCTAGCACAGATACGCAGTATTTT CASSQDRGASTDTQYF
. 15 TRBJ2-5 TRBV5-6 . TGTGCCAGCAGCTTGGGATACGGGGGCGGCGAGACCCAGTACTTC CASSLGYGGGETQYF
TRBD2 16 TRBJ2-7 TRBV5-1 once TGCGCCAGCAGCCCCTCAGCCCGGGACTACCTCTACGAGCAGTACTTC CASSPSARDYLYEQYF
TRBD1 14 TRBJ1-2 TRBV9 . TGTGCCAGCAGCGTTCAGGGGGCTCACTCTGGCTACACCTTC CASSVQGAHSGYTF
TRBD1 16 TRBJ2-2 TRBV30 . TGTGCCTGGAGTCCCCCAGACAGGGTGAACACCGGGGAGCTGTTTTTT CAWSPPDRVNTGELFF
. 17 TRBJ1-1 TRBV19 . TGTGCCAGTAGTATCGGTACAGGCATCGCCCTTGAAACTGAAGCTTTCTTT CASSIGTGIALETEAFF
TRBD1 13 TRBJ1-2 TRBV5-4 . TGTGCCAGCAGCTGGGGGGACAGCCATGGCTACACCTTC CASSWGDSHGYTF
. 13 TRBJ2-1 TRBV24-1 . TGTGCCACCAGTGATCCCGGGCGGAATGAGCAGTTCTTC CATSDPGRNEQFF
TRBD2 16 TRBJ2-2 TRBV5-1 once TGCGCCAGCAGCTATAGCGGGGGCCCCAGAGGTGGGGAGCTGTTTTTT CASSYSGGPRGGELFF
. 17 TRBJ2-1 TRBV7-9 . TGTGCCAGCAGCCACGCCACCGGGACCCCCACTGGGAATGAGCAGTTCTTC CASSHATGTPTGNEQFF
. 13 TRBJ1-1 TRBV6-2/TRBV6-3 . TGTGCCAGCAGTGATACAACGAAGACTGAAGCTTTCTTT CASSDTTKTEAFF